A single sample is the source of the 22 T cell receptor beta chains below, sequenced in a study of preoperative IRX-2 immunotherapy in early breast cancer. Noted treatment: preoperative locoregional IRX-2 cytokine immunotherapy. TCRdb's table, derived via immunoSEQ multiplex PCR, lists solely in-frame clones and lacks some. The repertoire holds 20,000 to 25,000 clones, with approximately 95% as singletons. The specimen was tumor tissue, collected after IRX-2 immunotherapy. Receptor source: a human donor with breast cancer.

The rearrangement uses TRBV9 and TRBJ2-1, with 8 bases aligning to TRBD2. The trim removed 2 bases at V and 3 bases at J, leaving 7 bases unmatched. Germline lookup yields CDR1 SGDLS and CDR2 YYNGEE. There are 16 residues in the CDR3. This chain's CDR3 is CASSVPLAERYNEQFF. As DNA, the CDR3 is TGTGCCAGCAGCGTCCCACTAGCGGAACGCTACAATGAGCAGTTCTTC.

The chain combines TRBV11-2 with TRBJ2-1; 11 bases match TRBD2. Trimming took 5 bases from V and 4 from J; bases not matched to a gene: 4. The germline V gene has CDR1 SGHAT and CDR2 FQNNGV. The CDR3 is made up of 15 amino acids. The CDR3 protein is CASSPSGGSYNEQFF. The CDR3 DNA reads TGTGCCAGCAGCCCTAGCGGGGGGTCATACAATGAGCAGTTCTTC. The full variable domain, completed using reference TRBV11-2 and TRBJ2-1, is EAGVAQSPRYKIIEKRQSVAFWCNPISGHATLYWYQQILGQGPKLLIQFQNNGVVDDSQLPKDRFSAERLKGVDSTLKIQPAKLEDSAVYLCASSPSGGSYNEQFFGPGTRLTVL.

The chain links TRBV5-1 to TRBJ2-1, with 8 positions matching TRBD1. Germline V gene lookup returns CDR1 SGHRS and CDR2 YFSETQ. J gave up 1 base and V 3 bases, and 6 bases lay outside the gene matches. The CDR3 sequence is 16 residues long. CDR3: CASSSTGVLSYNEQFF. As DNA, the CDR3 is TGCGCCAGCAGCTCGACAGGGGTTTTGTCCTACAATGAGCAGTTCTTC.

The chain couples TRBV6-5 to TRBJ1-1; D is uncertain. V lost 6 bases to trimming and J lost 7 bases, with 15 bases between them. The length of the CDR3 is 13 residues. Germline loops: CDR1 MNHEY, CDR2 SVGAGI. CDR3 nucleotides: TGTGCCAGCAGCTCCGGGAGGAAGCTTGAAGCTTTCTTT. Its translation is CASSSGRKLEAFF.

This chain uses TRBV14 with TRBJ1-3, with D unclear. The CDR3 contains 15 residues. The V and J ends lost 0 bases and 8 bases respectively, with 14 bases between them. From germline, CDR1 is SGHDN and CDR2 FVKESK. The CDR3 here is CASSQDSLRGDTIYF. For the CDR3, the DNA is TGTGCCAGCAGCCAAGATTCTTTGAGAGGAGACACCATATATTTT.

The chain employs TRBV10-3 and TRBJ1-3; D gene uncertain. V lost 2 bases to trimming and J lost 0 bases, with 8 bases between them. The CDR3 totals 15 residues. Germline-derived CDR1 and CDR2 are ENHRY and SYGVKD. CDR3 amino acids: CAISERQPSGNTIYF. DNA of the CDR3: TGTGCCATCAGTGAGCGTCAGCCCTCTGGAAACACCATATATTTT.

The chain employs TRBV6-5 and TRBJ2-3; 7 bases map to TRBD1. The ends lost 5 bases at V and 1 base at J; junction bases unmatched: 6. CDR1 MNHEY and CDR2 SVGAGI come from the germline V gene. This CDR3 comprises 15 residues. CDR3 region: CASSLLQGRTDTQYF. CDR3 sequence (DNA): TGTGCCAGCAGTCTACTACAGGGGCGCACAGATACGCAGTATTTT.

V gene TRBV27 combines with J gene TRBJ2-5; 8 nucleotides match TRBD1. The length of the CDR3 is 14 residues. With V trimmed by 0 bases and J by 7 bases, 4 bases remained unmatched. Germline V gene lookup returns CDR1 MNHEY and CDR2 SMNVEV (reference sequence). CDR3 amino acids: CASSLSTQGGTQYF. DNA of the CDR3: TGTGCCAGCAGTTTATCCACACAGGGGGGGACCCAGTACTTC.

V is TRBV7-9 and J is TRBJ2-5, with TRBD2 identical over 11 bases. The CDR3 contains 14 residues. After removal of 7 bases from V and 3 bases from J, the junction contained 4 bases not matched to a gene. CDR1 is SEHNR, CDR2 FQNEAQ, per germline (reference sequence). CDR3 nucleotide sequence: TGTGCCAGCAATTGGGGACTAGCGGAAGAGACCCAGTACTTC. Residues: CASNWGLAEETQYF.

The chain recombines TRBV18 with TRBJ1-4; no clear D. V lost 2 bases to trimming and J lost 0 bases, with 4 bases between them. The germline V gene has CDR1 KGHSH and CDR2 LQKENI. This CDR3 is 14 amino acids long. CDR3 residues: CASSPGATNEKLFF. For the CDR3, the DNA is TGTGCCAGCTCACCAGGGGCAACTAATGAAAAACTGTTTTTT.

The chain links TRBV19 to TRBJ1-2; D perhaps matches TRBD1 (5 bases). The CDR3 length is 14 residues. Looked up from germline, CDR1 is LNHDA and CDR2 is SQIVND (reference sequence). Trimming pared 8 bases from V and 5 bases from J, leaving 18 bases between. The CDR3 coding sequence is TGTGCCAGTGGCGCAGGGAGGTCTTTATATGGCTACACCTTC. It is translated as CASGAGRSLYGYTF.

The rearrangement links TRBV6-1 to TRBJ2-1; D is undetermined. The CDR3 loop spans 15 amino acids. CDR1 MNHNS and CDR2 SASEGT come from the germline V gene. The V end lost 10 bases, the J end lost 3 bases, and 19 bases lay between the germline ends. The CDR3: CAIQSSPLLYNEQFF. The CDR3 DNA sequence: TGTGCCATTCAGTCATCGCCGCTTCTCTACAATGAGCAGTTCTTC.

CDR3 amino acids: CASSQADGTYEQYF. The CDR3 nucleotides are TGTGCCAGCAGCCAAGCAGACGGCACCTACGAGCAGTACTTC. This chain links TRBV14 with TRBJ2-7; no reliable D call. With 1 base removed from V and 2 bases from J, the gap between germline ends came to 9 bases. CDR3 length: 14 amino acids. Germline V gene sequence: CDR1 SGHDN, CDR2 FVKESK.

The chain employs TRBV2 and TRBJ1-5; weak D call: TRBD1 (5 bases). Trimming removed 3 bases from V and 0 bases from J, with 6 bases in between. The CDR3 is 14 amino acids. The germline CDR1 and CDR2 sequences are SNHLY and FYNNEI. In DNA form, the CDR3 reads TGTGCCAGCAGTGAGGGGGGTAGCAATCAGCCCCAGCATTTT. It translates to CASSEGGSNQPQHF.

This chain joins TRBV7-8 and TRBJ1-2; perhaps TRBD1 as D (5 bases). Germline CDR1 reads SGHVS; CDR2 reads FQNEAQ. This CDR3 spans 13 amino acids. V lost 2 bases and J lost 10, with 14 bases in between. The CDR3 nucleotides are TGTGCCAGCAGCTTAAAGTCAGGGAGTGACTACACCTTC. Translation: CASSLKSGSDYTF.

This chain joins TRBV19 and TRBJ2-1, with D maybe TRBD1 (5 bases). V was shortened by 3 bases and J by 4 bases, with 13 bases between the two germline ends. The CDR3 length is 15 residues. Looked up from germline, CDR1 is LNHDA and CDR2 is SQIVND (reference sequence). The CDR3 region is CASSMRDSAYNEQFF. The CDR3 bases are TGTGCCAGTAGTATGAGAGACAGCGCTTACAATGAGCAGTTCTTC.

This clone was counted between two and nine times. The chain couples TRBV6-6 to TRBJ2-7; no firm D call. V was pared by 0 bases and J by 2 bases, with 11 bases between. This CDR3 contains 15 residues. Per the germline V gene, CDR1 is MNHNY and CDR2 is SVGAGI (reference sequence). The CDR3 DNA is TGTGCCAGCAGTTACTCGAATCCGGCGACCTACGAGCAGTACTTC. Translation gives CASSYSNPATYEQYF.

The chain links TRBV2 to TRBJ1-5; a weak D match, TRBD1 (5 bases). CDR3 size: 14 residues. The V and J ends lost 5 bases and 3 bases respectively, with 11 bases between them. CDR1 and CDR2 from the germline V gene are SNHLY and FYNNEI. The chain's CDR3 is CASSRDRLNQPQHF. For the CDR3, the DNA is TGTGCCAGCAGTCGGGACCGCCTCAATCAGCCCCAGCATTTT.

The chain recombines TRBV13 with TRBJ2-5, with TRBD2 matching over 8 bases. TRBJ2-7 explains the end of the DNA better; the J call may be wrong. CDR3 length equals 15 residues. In germline, CDR1 is PRHDT, CDR2 FYEKMQ (reference sequence). CDR3 amino acids: CASSGTGLDSYEQYF. CDR3 bases: TGTGCCAGCAGCGGAACGGGACTAGACTCCTACGAGCAGTACTTC.

The V call is TRBV29-1, the J call TRBJ2-2; TRBD2 matches 7 bases. Germline V gene sequence: CDR1 SQVTM, CDR2 ANQGSEA. This CDR3 has 17 residues. The V segment lost 6 bases and the J segment 7 bases; nucleotides outside the gene matches: 20. The CDR3 is CSVRGTGGPNVGGELFF. CDR3 bases: TGCAGCGTGAGAGGAACGGGAGGCCCTAATGTGGGCGGGGAGCTGTTTTTT.

The gene calls are TRBV5-1 and TRBJ1-4; D remains ambiguous. The V gene's germline CDR1 is SGHRS and CDR2 YFSETQ. There are 15 residues in the CDR3. Trimming took off 0 bases at V and 7 bases at J, with 13 bases between the two ends. The CDR3 coding sequence is TGCGCCAGCAGCTTGGAGGCAAACTGGGGTGAAAAACTGTTTTTT. Protein: CASSLEANWGEKLFF.

The V gene is TRBV9, the J gene TRBJ2-3, with a tentative D call TRBD2 (6 bases). The CDR3 contains 15 residues. The V end was cut by 4 bases, the J end by 0 bases, with 12 bases between. From germline, CDR1 is SGDLS and CDR2 YYNGEE. The chain's CDR3 is CASSPLGTSTDTQYF. The CDR3 bases are TGTGCCAGCAGCCCCTTGGGGACTAGCACAGATACGCAGTATTTT.